This T cell receptor (beta chain) is drawn from a study of spatial heterogeneity in lung cancer. Background on the study: Detection consistently captured more beta-chain sequences than alpha-chain sequences. The study observed each unique TCR and UMI combination more than ten times on average in raw reads. Regarding the study as a whole: Ubiquitous expanded tumor TCRs showed up in blood more at resection than follow-up.

Judged by abundance, this clonotype is medium-sized (0.01 to 0.1%). Its antigen remains unknown. Time point in this sample: sample taken at primary tumor resection. From tumor, nontumor lung or frozen PBMC, whole RNA was taken unsorted for sequencing. Approximately 70 TRACERx patients with early, untreated non-small cell lung cancer donated samples. TCRdb re-called the 5' RACE reads through MiXCR, storing one row per CDR3 protein. The data hold thousands of distinct CDR3 sequences, with 13% observed a single time. CDR3 size: 15 residues. The trim removed 5 bases at V and 8 bases at J, leaving 11 bases unmatched. Germline V gives CDR1 SGHAT, CDR2 FQNNGV.

The sequence was obtained from a male donor with early-stage non-small cell lung cancer. This chain connects TRBV11-2 to TRBJ1-4; 7 bases are shared with TRBD1. The source material was PBMCs, sampled at surgery. Here the CDR3 reads CASSGADRVLEKLFF. The CDR3 bases are TGTGCCAGCAGCGGAGCTGACAGGGTTTTGGAAAAACTGTTTTTT.